This TCR beta chain was obtained from a study of OX40 agonist ivuxolimab in advanced cancers. Background on the whole study: Ivuxolimab was a fully human IgG2 agonistic monoclonal antibody targeting the costimulatory receptor OX40 (CD134). The monotherapy dose-escalation portion (N ≈ 52 patients) of the phase I ivuxolimab trial is reported in the paper. In the dose-escalation cohort, 82.7% of patients were male, and the mean age was approximately 60 years, with a range of roughly 20 to 85. Of the roughly 50 dose-escalation patients, hepatocellular carcinoma was present in about 20, melanoma in approximately 15, renal cell carcinoma in 9 and head and neck cancer in 9. Patients were allowed to have had prior anti-PD-1, anti-PD-L1 or anti-CTLA-4 therapy, and 40% to 45% of the dose-escalation patients had been treated with checkpoint inhibitors. Partial responses were achieved by three dose-escalation patients, of whom one had hepatocellular carcinoma and two had cutaneous melanoma. Intravenous ivuxolimab was administered to patients every 2 weeks at six dose levels: 0.01, 0.1, 0.3, 1.5, 3 and 10 mg/kg. Peripheral TCRbeta sequencing aimed to test whether ivuxolimab altered TCR sequence diversity and caused clonal T-cell expansion.

As regards this clone: Its antigen is still unknown. Per-nucleotide qualities are absent, and no much larger clonotype sits a single base away.

What the work shows at the level of the full study, not this receptor alone: In the 0.1-3.0 mg/kg groups, partial responders had among the lowest normalized peripheral clonal expansion, particularly in CD8+ T cells. Low levels of normalized T-cell clonal expansion were also seen in some nonresponding patients. Which antigens the clonally expanded peripheral T cells were specific for was not determined. At doses of 0.1 to 3.0 mg/kg, clonal expansion of both CD4+ and CD8+ T cells in blood was seen between baseline and week 6. After ivuxolimab, CD8+ T cells had more expanded clones than CD4+ T cells on average.

Counted from cysteine to phenylalanine, this CDR3 has 16 amino acids. The read is trimmed to its CDR3 DNA, 48 bases read in frame from base 1. At the junction V is shortened by 5 bases and J by 3 bases; bases outside the gene matches: 9. The CDR1 and CDR2 encoded by the germline V gene are SGHAT and FQNNGV. For sequencing of the TCRbeta CDR3 region, genomic DNA was extracted from the sorted cells. The immunoSEQ Assay was used to sequence the TCRbeta CDR3 regions. TCRdb re-hosts the immuneACCESS table, in-frame sequences only. Its copies lack some clones; in the studies checked, an unresolved V gene accounts for under half of them, and the cause for the rest is not known. The sample includes approximately 53,000 clones, with 90% to 95% observed a single time. The ten largest clones add up to 24% of the sample. Patients with autoimmune disease history or receiving systemic immunosuppression were excluded from the trial. Peripheral blood for TCR sequencing was collected from all dose cohorts at baseline, on cycle 4 day 1, and on cycle 7 day 1. The samples were taken from a phase I, first-in-human, multicenter, open-label dose-escalation trial of ivuxolimab. Adults with locally advanced or metastatic head and neck squamous cell, hepatocellular, melanoma or renal cell carcinoma were enrolled in the trial. Before TCR sequencing, CD4+ T cells and CD8+ T cells were sorted from peripheral blood as separate populations.

Recombination joined TRBV11-2 with TRBJ2-1, with 8 bases matching TRBD2. The source was CD4+ or CD8+ T cells sorted from blood, collected in a trial of the OX40 agonist ivuxolimab. This receptor was identified in an adult with an advanced solid tumor such as melanoma, head and neck, liver or kidney cancer. CDR3 loop: CASSHPGTRLYNEQFF. DNA sequence: TGTGCCAGCAGCCACCCCGGGACTAGACTCTACAATGAGCAGTTCTTC.